The 8 T cell receptor beta chains listed next were all sequenced from one sample in a study of blood T cell repertoires in COVID-19 (dated by TCRdb to the early 2020s). The library came from the immunoSEQ multiplex PCR assay. TCRdb took this table from immuneACCESS and kept in-frame rearrangements with V and J called. Such tables lack part of the clones; where checked against another copy, unresolved V genes explain under half of the gap, and the rest is unexplained. The sample data list over 130,000 clones, and roughly 87% of these were observed just once. 3.5% to 5% of the sample is held by the ten biggest clonotypes. Sequenced material: peripheral blood. The source of these receptors is a woman aged 60-75 years with active or convalescent COVID-19.

The genes are TRBV9 and TRBJ1-4; D is undetermined. The germline V gene encodes CDR1 SGDLS and CDR2 YYNGEE. The CDR3 consists of 14 residues. V gave up 2 bases and J gave up 8 bases, with 13 bases separating them. Written as DNA, the CDR3 is TGTGCCAGCAGCGTCAACGGGGTCGACGAAAAACTGTTTTTT. This translates into CASSVNGVDEKLFF.

This clone was found many times. J is TRBJ1-2 and V is TRBV4-1; D is possibly TRBD1 (5 bases). CDR3 length equals 15 residues. V lost 0 bases to trimming and J lost 4 bases, with 12 bases between them. The germline V gene encodes CDR1 MGHRA and CDR2 YSYEKL. The CDR3 DNA sequence: TGCGCCAGCAGCCAAGATTGGGGGGAGAGCTATGGCTACACCTTC. As protein: CASSQDWGESYGYTF.

This clone was counted once. The chain joins TRBV19 to TRBJ2-2; TRBD1 agrees at 7 bases. The CDR3 extends over 14 amino acids. After removal of 5 bases from V and 1 base from J, the junction contained 1 base not matched to a gene. Germline V CDR1 and CDR2: LNHDA, SQIVND (reference sequence). CDR3 coding DNA: TGTGCCAGTAGTTGGGACAGGAACACCGGGGAGCTGTTTTTT. Translated: CASSWDRNTGELFF.

This chain links TRBV6-4 with TRBJ1-2; 9 bases are shared with TRBD1. Germline V gives CDR1 MRHNA, CDR2 SNTAGT. V shed 5 bases and J 7 bases; nucleotides not matched to a gene: 8. The CDR3 sequence is 14 residues long. In DNA form, the CDR3 reads TGTGCCAGCAGTCCGGGGGACAGGGAGTCTGGCTACACCTTC. Translation gives CASSPGDRESGYTF.

The chain uses TRBV10-2 and TRBJ2-5, with a tentative D call TRBD2 (7 bases). Germline CDR1 reads WSHSY; CDR2 reads SAAADI. This CDR3 has 14 amino acids. Trimming removed 5 bases at V and 7 bases at J, with 17 bases between. The CDR3 loop is CASSLLGGPGTQYF. For the CDR3, the DNA is TGCGCCAGCAGTCTCCTGGGGGGGCCCGGGACCCAGTACTTC.

This sequence joins TRBV4-3 and TRBJ2-7; 7 bases map to TRBD1. Trimming cost V 3 bases and J 4 bases; bases outside gene matches: 12. CDR3 length equals 16 residues. Germline-derived CDR1 and CDR2 are LGHNA and YSLEER. The DNA for the CDR3 is TGCGCCAGCAGCCATCACCCCGGGGACAGCCAGTACGAGCAGTACTTC. Residues: CASSHHPGDSQYEQYF.

This clone appeared once. This chain connects TRBV18 to TRBJ2-3; D may be TRBD1 (5 bases). The CDR3 contains 15 residues. Looked up from germline, CDR1 is KGHSH and CDR2 is LQKENI. The ends were cut back, 4 bases at V and 4 bases at J, with 15 bases in the middle. This CDR3 is CASSLIMGRADTQYF. The CDR3 region has the DNA TGTGCCAGCTCACTAATAATGGGCAGGGCAGATACGCAGTATTTT. The full variable domain, with the rest looked up from reference TRBV18 and TRBJ2-3, is NAGVMQNPRHLVRRRGQEARLRCSPMKGHSHVYWYRQLPEEGLKFMVYLQKENIIDESGMPKERFSAEFPKEGPSILRIQQVVRGDSAAYFCASSLIMGRADTQYFGPGTRLTVL.

The V call is TRBV6-5, the J call TRBJ2-5, with 9 bases identical to TRBD2. The V segment lost 4 bases and the J segment 1 base; nucleotides outside the gene matches: 7. Germline V CDR1 and CDR2: MNHEY, SVGAGI. The CDR3 contains 16 residues. The CDR3 loop reads CASSSTSGGRQETQYF. The CDR3 DNA reads as TGTGCCAGCAGTTCGACCAGCGGGGGGCGCCAAGAGACCCAGTACTTC.